This entry concerns a single T cell receptor (beta chain). Other nucleotide sequences from this sample produce the same CDR3. Amplification used 60 Vbeta primers and 13 Jbeta primers. Assay used: immunoSEQ multiplex PCR; TCRdb lists only in-frame clones, some missing. This sample's table reports approximately 93,000 clones. This specimen comes from a study of cytomegalovirus exposure and HLA in healthy donors. Germline CDR1 reads MDHEN; CDR2 reads SYDVKM. This CDR3 has 15 residues. Losses at the gene ends were 4 bases for V and 8 bases for J; bases not matched to a gene: 8. The material sequenced was PBMCs. This sequence was found in a woman in her twenties or thirties in good health and CMV-seronegative. The chain links TRBV28 to TRBJ1-4; 9 bases match TRBD1. As DNA, the CDR3 is TGTGCCAGCAGTTCCCCGGGACAGGGAAACGAAAAACTGTTTTTT. This sequence encodes CASSSPGQGNEKLFF.